Following are 10 T cell receptor beta chains from one sample sequenced in a study of T cell repertoires in cytomegalovirus infection. TCRdb redid the calling of the reads with MiXCR, one entry per CDR3 protein. The sample lists fewer than 1,000,000 distinct CDR3 sequences, 30% to 40% occurring once. Which antigens these TCRs recognize remains unknown. Sequences were derived from cultured CD8+ T cells from PBMCs, sampled from culture after CMV antigen stimulation. All receptors come from a human donor in good health (CMV status not recorded). Some clones in this sample may be carry-over from other donors' samples.

This clonotype has a count of ten or more. The V gene is TRBV7-2, the J gene TRBJ2-5, with D tentatively TRBD1 or TRBD2 (5 bases each). Trimming stripped 2 bases from V and 2 bases from J, with 9 bases between. Germline loops: CDR1 SGHTA, CDR2 FQGNSA. The CDR3 runs to 14 residues. CDR3 in DNA: TGTGCCAGCAGCTTACCGGGGCAGCAAGAGACCCAGTACTTC. It codes for CASSLPGQQETQYF. Full variable domain (outside the CDR3, taken from reference TRBV7-2 and TRBJ2-5): GAGVSQSPSNKVTEKGKDVELRCDPISGHTALYWYRQSLGQGLEFLIYFQGNSAPDKSGLPSDRFSAERTGGSVSTLTIQRTQQEDSAVYLCASSLPGQQETQYFGPGTRLLVL.

The rearrangement uses TRBV27 and TRBJ2-2; TRBD1 aligns across 9 bases. With V trimmed by 8 bases and J by 5 bases, 9 bases remained unmatched. Germline V lookup: CDR1 MNHEY, CDR2 SMNVEV (reference sequence). There are 15 residues in the CDR3. CDR3 bases: TGTGCCAGCCAACTACAGGGGGCCGGGACCGGGGAGCTGTTTTTT. It specifies CASQLQGAGTGELFF.

This clonotype has at least ten counts. The rearrangement uses TRBV4-1 and TRBJ2-1, with 11 nucleotides matching TRBD2. The germline V gene encodes CDR1 MGHRA and CDR2 YSYEKL. The J segment lost 4 bases and the V segment lost 1 base, leaving 9 bases of the junction unmatched. The CDR3 consists of 18 residues. For the CDR3, the DNA is TGCGCCAGCAGCCAAGGGGGTTCGGCTAGCGGGGGGTACAATGAGCAGTTCTTC. It specifies CASSQGGSASGGYNEQFF.

This clonotype was counted a few times. V is TRBV7-6 and J is TRBJ1-3; no clear D gene. The CDR3 is 17 amino acids. Germline CDR1 SGHVS, CDR2 FNYEAQ. V lost 4 bases and J 7 bases, leaving 23 bases between the germline ends. The CDR3 DNA reads as TGTGCCAGCAGCTCCCCCGGATATCCTGATCCGCGGAACACCATATATTTT. It yields the protein CASSSPGYPDPRNTIYF.

This clonotype has only a few counts. J is TRBJ1-6 and V is TRBV19; possibly TRBD1 for D (5 bases). The CDR3 contains 18 residues. V gave up 3 bases and J gave up 0 bases, with 15 bases separating them. The germline V gene has CDR1 LNHDA and CDR2 SQIVND (reference sequence). CDR3 nucleotide sequence: TGTGCCAGTAGTATCGGCGATGTAGGGGACTCCTATAATTCACCCCTCCACTTT. It specifies CASSIGDVGDSYNSPLHF.

This clonotype was counted many times. V and J are TRBV7-9 and TRBJ2-7; 11 bases fit TRBD1. This CDR3 comprises 16 residues. Per the germline V gene, CDR1 is SEHNR and CDR2 is FQNEAQ (reference sequence). The V gene end was trimmed by 5 bases and the J gene end by 3 bases; junction bases not matched to a gene: 9. The CDR3 loop reads CASSGLEDRGHYEQYV. DNA for the CDR3: TGTGCCAGCAGCGGGTTGGAGGACAGGGGGCACTACGAGCAGTACGTC.

This sequence joins TRBV6-2 or TRBV6-3 and TRBJ2-7, with D unresolved. The length of the CDR3 is 13 residues. Trimming took off 8 bases at V and 3 bases at J, with 14 bases between the two ends. Germline CDR1 MNHEY, CDR2 SVGEGT. The DNA of the CDR3 is TGTGCCAGCGGAATCCGTCCCAACTACGAGCAGTACTTC. It codes for CASGIRPNYEQYF.

This clonotype was detected only a few times. The CDR3 DNA follows: TGTGCCAGCACGGCGGGGGTCGCAGATACGCAGTATTTT. Its protein product is CASTAGVADTQYF. The rearrangement joins TRBV7-9 to TRBJ2-3; 7 positions agree with TRBD2. Germline V CDR1 and CDR2: SEHNR, FQNEAQ (reference sequence). Trimming cost V 7 bases and J 4 bases; bases outside gene matches: 5. This CDR3 has 13 amino acids.

This chain connects TRBV29-1 to TRBJ2-7; D perhaps matches TRBD2 (6 bases). There are 14 residues in the CDR3. V lost 0 bases and J lost 2, with 11 bases in between. Per germline, CDR1 SQVTM and CDR2 ANQGSEA. The DNA for the CDR3 is TGCAGCGTTGAAGATGGAGGGCCTACCTACGAGCAGTACTTC. It yields the protein CSVEDGGPTYEQYF.

This clonotype was detected only a few times. J is TRBJ1-2 and V is TRBV6-2 or TRBV6-3; 7 nucleotides line up with TRBD1. V lost 7 bases and J lost 2; bases outside the gene matches: 4. CDR3 length: 13 amino acids. CDR1 is MNHEY and CDR2 is SVGEGT in the germline V gene. This CDR3 reads CASKGQINYGYTF. CDR3 sequence (DNA): TGTGCCAGCAAGGGACAGATCAACTATGGCTACACCTTC.